The table lists the clone carrying this T cell receptor beta chain with many counts. Its antigen is currently unknown. This sample is drawn from a study of early T cells in non-severe SARS-CoV-2 infection. Findings of the study overall: Matches to VDJdb favored anti-spike CD8 responses and missed private and CD4 specificities.

The protocol attached unique molecular identifiers to individual cDNA molecules. TCRdb passed the 5' RACE reads through MiXCR, listing each CDR3 protein once. The sample yields approximately 70,000 distinct CDR3 sequences, around 5% seen once. From germline, CDR1 is SEHNR and CDR2 FQNEAQ (reference sequence). The CDR3 loop spans 16 amino acids. V was pared by 4 bases and J by 0 bases, with 7 bases of the junction left unmatched. Source: whole blood, taken at baseline. The clonotype originates from an adult who was a healthcare worker with PCR-confirmed SARS-CoV-2 infection or an uninfected control (not recorded which). J is TRBJ2-3 and V is TRBV7-9, with 7 bases identical to TRBD1. The CDR3 loop reads CASSSLQGSSTDTQYF. Written as DNA, the CDR3 is TGTGCCAGCAGCTCGCTACAGGGGTCGAGCACAGATACGCAGTATTTT.